This TCR beta chain was sequenced during a study of blood T cell repertoires in COVID-19. Seattle patients were enrolled during active infection and followed longitudinally. TCRdb's copy holds only in-frame clones and misses some; the assay was immunoSEQ multiplex PCR. The data hold fewer than 650,000 clones, with approximately 91% observed a single time. CDR1 SGHRS and CDR2 YFSETQ come from the germline V gene. The CDR3 runs to 16 residues. Trimming at V came to 3 bases and at J to 7 bases, leaving 8 bases not matched to a gene. The sample comprised peripheral blood. The chain combines TRBV5-1 with TRBJ1-6; TRBD1 matches at 9 bases. The sequence was collected from a woman between 45 and 60 years old with COVID-19, enrolled during active disease. The CDR3 here is CASSSGGQGQNSPLHF. The CDR3 DNA is TGCGCCAGCAGCTCGGGGGGACAGGGACAGAATTCACCCCTCCACTTT.